The 13 T cell receptor beta chains reported below all come from one sample, sequenced in a study of identifying expanded T cells in peripheral blood. The protocol was immunoSEQ multiplex PCR, while the TCRdb copy is restricted to in-frame clones and leaves out a portion. The data show around 85,000 clones, around 90% seen once. The sample consisted of blood. These receptors came from a person aged 18 to 75 in good health.

The table lists this clone with a count of one. The rearrangement joins TRBV11-3 to TRBJ2-4, with D tentatively TRBD1 (6 bases). The CDR3 runs 13 residues. Trimming removed 2 bases from V and 8 bases from J, with 10 bases in between. The germline CDR1 and CDR2 sequences are SGHNT and YENEEA. CDR3 DNA sequence: TGTGCCAGCAGCTTAACAGGGTCCGACATTCAGTACTTC. This gives the protein CASSLTGSDIQYF.

This clone appeared once. The chain combines TRBV29-1 with TRBJ2-7; 7 nucleotides match TRBD1. The V gene's germline CDR1 is SQVTM and CDR2 ANQGSEA. The CDR3 has 15 amino acids. The V gene end was trimmed by 6 bases and the J gene end by 0 bases; junction bases not matched to a gene: 11. The CDR3 sequence is CSVLGTVRSSYEQYF. CDR3 nucleotides: TGCAGCGTCCTGGGGACAGTTCGAAGCTCCTACGAGCAGTACTTC.

The chain combines TRBV7-2 with TRBJ1-2; D unclear. Per the germline V gene, CDR1 is SGHTA and CDR2 is FQGNSA. The length of the CDR3 is 13 residues. Trimming took 4 bases from V and 2 from J, leaving 8 bases between them. CDR3 nucleotides: TGTGCCAGCAGCTACGCCACCAACTATGGCTACACCTTC. It encodes CASSYATNYGYTF.

This chain uses TRBV7-2 with TRBJ1-5, with D possibly TRBD1 on 5 matching bases. The CDR3 is 13 amino acids. V lost 1 base and J 6 bases, leaving 7 bases between the germline ends. The germline CDR1 and CDR2 sequences are SGHTA and FQGNSA. The CDR3 protein is CASSLVRGQPQHF. The CDR3 coding sequence is TGTGCCAGCAGCTTAGTAAGGGGTCAGCCCCAGCATTTT.

V is TRBV10-3 and J is TRBJ2-5, with 13 bases lining up with TRBD2. CDR3 length equals 15 residues. V lost 6 bases to trimming and J lost 4 bases; unmatched junction nucleotides: 5. The germline gives CDR1 ENHRY, CDR2 SYGVKD. CDR3 protein: CAISYGTSGVETQYF. The CDR3, as DNA: TGTGCCATCAGCTACGGGACTAGCGGGGTAGAGACCCAGTACTTC.

V and J are TRBV2 and TRBJ2-2; either TRBD1 or TRBD2 may fit D (5 bases each). The germline CDR1 and CDR2 sequences are SNHLY and FYNNEI. V dropped 5 bases and J dropped 0 bases, with 13 bases sitting between them. The CDR3 length is 16 residues. The CDR3 protein is CASSPRLGANTGELFF. CDR3 nucleotides: TGTGCCAGCAGTCCCCGGTTGGGGGCGAACACCGGGGAGCTGTTTTTT.

The genes are TRBV2 and TRBJ1-1; TRBD1 matches at 9 bases. Germline trimming cut 6 bases from V and 2 bases from J; bases unmatched to any gene: 22. The CDR3 length is 20 residues. CDR1 and CDR2 from the germline V gene are SNHLY and FYNNEI. Written as DNA, the CDR3 is TGTGCCAGCAGCCTGGAATTCCCCCGGGACAGGGACACAGGAAACACTGAAGCTTTCTTT. Translation gives CASSLEFPRDRDTGNTEAFF.

This clone was recorded once. CDR3 in amino acids: CASSPPPRRGYEKLFF. DNA of the CDR3: TGTGCCAGTAGTCCTCCCCCTCGACGGGGGTACGAAAAACTGTTTTTT. This chain links TRBV19 with TRBJ1-4; possibly TRBD1 for D (5 bases). The CDR3 contains 16 residues. The germline V gene encodes CDR1 LNHDA and CDR2 SQIVND (reference sequence). V shed 5 bases and J shed 8 bases, with 21 bases lying between them.

J is TRBJ1-3 and V is TRBV10-3; possible D gene TRBD1, 5 bases. CDR3 size: 17 residues. V gave up 4 bases and J gave up 4 bases, with 20 bases separating them. The germline V gene encodes CDR1 ENHRY and CDR2 SYGVKD. The CDR3 reads CAISGYQGGMPGNTIYF. CDR3 DNA sequence: TGTGCCATCAGTGGGTATCAGGGCGGGATGCCCGGAAACACCATATATTTT.

The chain carries TRBV5-1 and TRBJ2-2, with TRBD2 matching 7 bases. The CDR3 has 15 residues. J gave up 3 bases and V 4 bases, and 6 bases lay outside the gene matches. Germline lookup yields CDR1 SGHRS and CDR2 YFSETQ. The CDR3 is CASSLDLADTGELFF. DNA of the CDR3: TGCGCCAGCAGCCTGGACCTAGCGGACACCGGGGAGCTGTTTTTT.

The V and J genes are TRBV11-1 and TRBJ1-2, with D possibly TRBD1 on 6 matching bases. The CDR3 runs to 13 residues. V lost 1 base and J lost 6, with 9 bases in between. The germline CDR1 and CDR2 sequences are SGHAT and FQDESV (reference sequence). The DNA of the CDR3 is TGTGCCAGCAGCTTAGGAGGGGGTGATGGCTACACCTTC. Translation: CASSLGGGDGYTF. The full variable domain, completed using reference TRBV11-1 and TRBJ1-2, is EAEVAQSPRYKITEKSQAVAFWCDPISGHATLYWYRQILGQGPELLVQFQDESVVDDSQLPKDRFSAERLKGVDSTLKIQPAELGDSAMYLCASSLGGGDGYTFGSGTRLTVV.

This chain connects TRBV4-1 to TRBJ1-4; D is unclear. V dropped 5 bases and J dropped 8 bases, with 15 bases sitting between them. Germline assignment: CDR1 MGHRA and CDR2 YSYEKL. The CDR3 loop spans 14 amino acids. The CDR3 is CASSYGGFGEKLFF. CDR3 in DNA: TGCGCCAGCAGCTACGGTGGGTTCGGAGAAAAACTGTTTTTT.

The CDR3 region is CASTRSLRAGPQETQYF. The DNA for the CDR3 is TGTGCCAGCACCAGGTCTCTCCGAGCGGGGCCACAAGAGACCCAGTACTTC. This sequence joins TRBV2 and TRBJ2-5, with 7 nucleotides matching TRBD2. Germline values: CDR1 SNHLY, CDR2 FYNNEI. Trimming removed 7 bases from V and 2 bases from J; junction bases left unmatched: 16. This CDR3 is 17 amino acids long.